This T cell receptor (beta chain) was recovered during a study of human T cells and chemical hapten exposure. There are a few counts of this clonotype. The time point denotes: healthy volunteer bleed at 6 weeks. The template was total RNA from unfractionated whole blood. Methods used by the authors: Per-sample TCR counts ranged from roughly 23,224 to 750,000, median roughly 87,000. MiXCR, applied by TCRdb to the RACE reads, yields one record per CDR3 protein. TCRdb, not the original authors, processed these V and J calls. The sample has roughly 80,000 distinct CDR3 sequences; 8.6% are singletons. The CDR3 contains 16 residues. Germline V lookup: CDR1 SGHTA, CDR2 FQGNSA. Trimming took off 1 base at V and 1 base at J, with 11 bases between the two ends.

The TCR originated in a female donor in good health. Some clones in this sample may be carry-over from other donors' samples. V is TRBV7-2 and J is TRBJ2-4; tentatively, D is TRBD1 (6 bases). The sequenced sample was whole blood. This chain's CDR3 is CASSLVAGVAKNIQYF. The CDR3 coding sequence is TGTGCCAGCAGCTTAGTGGCAGGGGTGGCCAAAAACATTCAGTACTTC.